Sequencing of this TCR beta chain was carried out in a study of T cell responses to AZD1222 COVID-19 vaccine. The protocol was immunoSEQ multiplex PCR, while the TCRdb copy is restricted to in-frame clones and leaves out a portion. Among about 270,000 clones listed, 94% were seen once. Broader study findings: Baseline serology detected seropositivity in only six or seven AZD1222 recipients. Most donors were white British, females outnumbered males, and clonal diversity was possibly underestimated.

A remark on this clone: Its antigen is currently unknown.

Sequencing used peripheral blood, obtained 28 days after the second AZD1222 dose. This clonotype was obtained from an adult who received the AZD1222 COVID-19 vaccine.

In DNA form, the CDR3 reads TGTGCCAGCAGCGTAGGTCGAGGCGCCTACGAGCAGTACTTC. This translates into CASSVGRGAYEQYF. V is TRBV9 and J is TRBJ2-7; D is uncertain. The germline V and J ends were trimmed by 0 bases and 2 bases, with 9 bases remaining between them. The length of the CDR3 is 14 residues. Germline V gene sequence: CDR1 SGDLS, CDR2 YYNGEE.